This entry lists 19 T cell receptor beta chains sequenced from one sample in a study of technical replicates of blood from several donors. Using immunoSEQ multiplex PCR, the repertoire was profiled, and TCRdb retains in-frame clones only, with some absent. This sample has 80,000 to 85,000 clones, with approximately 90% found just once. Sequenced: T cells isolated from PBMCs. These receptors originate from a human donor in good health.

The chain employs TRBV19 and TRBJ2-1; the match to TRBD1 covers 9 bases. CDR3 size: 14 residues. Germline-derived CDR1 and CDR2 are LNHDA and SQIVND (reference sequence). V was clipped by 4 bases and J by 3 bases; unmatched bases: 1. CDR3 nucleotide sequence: TGTGCCAGTAGTAAGGGACAGGGCTACAATGAGCAGTTCTTC. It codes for CASSKGQGYNEQFF.

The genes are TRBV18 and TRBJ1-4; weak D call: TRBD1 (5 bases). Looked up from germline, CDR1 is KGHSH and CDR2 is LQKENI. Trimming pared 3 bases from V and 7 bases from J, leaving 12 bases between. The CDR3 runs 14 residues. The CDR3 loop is CASSPGGNREKLFF. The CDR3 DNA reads TGTGCCAGCTCACCGGGGGGAAATCGTGAAAAACTGTTTTTT.

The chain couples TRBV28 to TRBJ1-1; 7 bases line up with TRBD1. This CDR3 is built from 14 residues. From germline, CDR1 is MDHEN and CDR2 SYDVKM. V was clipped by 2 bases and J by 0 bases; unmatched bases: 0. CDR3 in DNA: TGTGCCAGCAGTTTAGGACAGGTGAACACTGAAGCTTTCTTT. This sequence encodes CASSLGQVNTEAFF.

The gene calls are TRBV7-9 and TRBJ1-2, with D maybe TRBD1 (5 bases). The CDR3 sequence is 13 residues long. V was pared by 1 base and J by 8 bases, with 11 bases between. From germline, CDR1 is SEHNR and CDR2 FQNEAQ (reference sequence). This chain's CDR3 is CASSLVAGLGYTF. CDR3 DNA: TGTGCCAGCAGCTTAGTGGCAGGGCTGGGCTACACCTTC.

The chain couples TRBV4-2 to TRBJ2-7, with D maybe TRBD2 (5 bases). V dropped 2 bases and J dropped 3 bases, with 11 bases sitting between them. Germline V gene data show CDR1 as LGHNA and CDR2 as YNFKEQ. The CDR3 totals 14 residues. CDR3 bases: TGTGCCAGCAGCCAATACGGGGAGATCTACGAGCAGTACTTC. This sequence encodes CASSQYGEIYEQYF.

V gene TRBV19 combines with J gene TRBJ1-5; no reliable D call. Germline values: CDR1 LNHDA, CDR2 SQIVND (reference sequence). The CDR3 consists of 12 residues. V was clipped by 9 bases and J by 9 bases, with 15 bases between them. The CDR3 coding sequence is TGTGCCAGCCGTTCTGCAGAGGGGCCCCAGCATTTT. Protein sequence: CASRSAEGPQHF.

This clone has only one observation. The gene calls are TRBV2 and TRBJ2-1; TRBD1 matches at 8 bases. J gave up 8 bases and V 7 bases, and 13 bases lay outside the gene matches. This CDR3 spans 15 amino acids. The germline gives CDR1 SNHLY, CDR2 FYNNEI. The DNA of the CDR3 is TGTGCCAGCACTAGGTCCGGGACAGGTAACGATGAGCAGTTCTTC. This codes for CASTRSGTGNDEQFF.

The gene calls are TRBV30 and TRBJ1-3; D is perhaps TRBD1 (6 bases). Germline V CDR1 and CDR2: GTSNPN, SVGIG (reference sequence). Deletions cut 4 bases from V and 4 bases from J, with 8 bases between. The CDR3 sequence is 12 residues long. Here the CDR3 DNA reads TGTGCCTGGACACAGGGAGGAAACACCATATATTTT. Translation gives CAWTQGGNTIYF.

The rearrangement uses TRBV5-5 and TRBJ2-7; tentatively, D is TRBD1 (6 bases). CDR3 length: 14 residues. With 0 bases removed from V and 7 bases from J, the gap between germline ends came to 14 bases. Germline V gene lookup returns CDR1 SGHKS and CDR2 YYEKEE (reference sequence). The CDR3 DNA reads TGTGCCAGCAGCTTGGCAGGGGAGATGGGGGAGCAGTACTTC. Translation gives CASSLAGEMGEQYF.

This CDR3 reads CASVIGQGAYNEQFF. CDR3 in DNA: TGTGCTAGTGTTATAGGACAGGGGGCATACAATGAGCAGTTCTTC. The rearrangement uses TRBV12-5 and TRBJ2-1; 11 nucleotides match TRBD1. The germline gives CDR1 LGHNT, CDR2 FRNRAP. J gave up 4 bases and V 7 bases, and 6 bases lay outside the gene matches. The CDR3 runs to 15 residues. Together with reference TRBV12-5 and TRBJ2-1, the CDR3 gives the full variable domain: DARVTQTPRHKVTEMGQEVTMRCQPILGHNTVFWYRQTMMQGLELLAYFRNRAPLDDSGMPKDRFSAEMPDATLATLKIQPSEPRDSAVYFCASVIGQGAYNEQFFGPGTRLTVL.

This CDR3 reads CASSLGLAGALNKNIQYF. CDR3 nucleotide sequence: TGTGCCAGCTCACTGGGACTAGCGGGAGCCCTCAACAAAAACATTCAGTACTTC. V usage is TRBV11-3 and J usage is TRBJ2-4; 14 bases agree with TRBD2. This CDR3 has 18 residues. V lost 8 bases and J lost 3; bases outside the gene matches: 12. Germline loops: CDR1 SGHNT, CDR2 YENEEA.

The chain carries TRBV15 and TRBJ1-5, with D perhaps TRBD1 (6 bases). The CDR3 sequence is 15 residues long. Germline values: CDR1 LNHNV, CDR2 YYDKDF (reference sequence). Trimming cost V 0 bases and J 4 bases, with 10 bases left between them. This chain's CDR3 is CATSRDLGQNQPQHF. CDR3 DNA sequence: TGTGCCACCAGCAGAGATTTAGGACAGAATCAGCCCCAGCATTTT.

CDR3 protein: CASKLQGSGEQFF. CDR3 bases: TGTGCCAGTAAATTACAGGGGTCGGGGGAGCAGTTCTTC. The chain couples TRBV19 to TRBJ2-1; TRBD1 matches at 7 bases. J gave up 10 bases and V 7 bases, and 10 bases lay outside the gene matches. Germline CDR1 and CDR2: LNHDA and SQIVND (reference sequence). The CDR3 totals 13 residues.

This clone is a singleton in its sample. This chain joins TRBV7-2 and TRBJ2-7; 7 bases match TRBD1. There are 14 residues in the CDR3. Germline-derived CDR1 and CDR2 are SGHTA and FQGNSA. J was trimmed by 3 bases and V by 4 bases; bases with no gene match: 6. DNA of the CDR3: TGTGCCAGCAGCTACAGACAGGGACGCTACGAGCAGTACTTC. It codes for CASSYRQGRYEQYF.

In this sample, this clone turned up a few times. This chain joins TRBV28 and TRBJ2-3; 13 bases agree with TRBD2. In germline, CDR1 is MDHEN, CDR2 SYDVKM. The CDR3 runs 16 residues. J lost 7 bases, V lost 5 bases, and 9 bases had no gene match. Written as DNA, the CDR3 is TGTGCCAGCAGTCCTAGGACTAGCGGGAGCCAAAATACGCAGTATTTT. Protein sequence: CASSPRTSGSQNTQYF. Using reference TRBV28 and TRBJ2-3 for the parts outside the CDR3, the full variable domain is DVKVTQSSRYLVKRTGEKVFLECVQDMDHENMFWYRQDPGLGLRLIYFSYDVKMKEKGDIPEGYSVSREKKERFSLILESASTNQTSMYLCASSPRTSGSQNTQYFGPGTRLTVL.

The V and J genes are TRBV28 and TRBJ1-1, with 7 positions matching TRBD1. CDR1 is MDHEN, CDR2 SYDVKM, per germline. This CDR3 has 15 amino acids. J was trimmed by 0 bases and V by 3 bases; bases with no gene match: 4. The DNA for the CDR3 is TGTGCCAGCAGTTTGGGGACAGTTATGAACACTGAAGCTTTCTTT. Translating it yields CASSLGTVMNTEAFF.

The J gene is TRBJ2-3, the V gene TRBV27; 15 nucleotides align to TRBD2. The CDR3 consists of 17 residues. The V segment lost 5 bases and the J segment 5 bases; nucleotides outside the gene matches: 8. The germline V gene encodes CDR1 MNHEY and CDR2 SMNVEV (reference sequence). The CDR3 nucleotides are TGTGCCAGCAGTCCACCACTGGGACTAGCGGGAGGAGATACGCAGTATTTT. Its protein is CASSPPLGLAGGDTQYF.

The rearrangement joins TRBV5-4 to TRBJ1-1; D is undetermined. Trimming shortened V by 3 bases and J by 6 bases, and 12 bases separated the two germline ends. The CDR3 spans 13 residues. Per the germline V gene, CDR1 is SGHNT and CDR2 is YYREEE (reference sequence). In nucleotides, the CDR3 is TGTGCCAGCAGCTCATCTTTAGAGTCTGAAGCTTTCTTT. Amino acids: CASSSSLESEAFF. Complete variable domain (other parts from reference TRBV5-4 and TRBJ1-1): ETGVTQSPTHLIKTRGQQVTLRCSSQSGHNTVSWYQQALGQGPQFIFQYYREEENGRGNFPPRFSGLQFPNYSSELNVNALELDDSALYLCASSSSLESEAFFGQGTRLTVV.

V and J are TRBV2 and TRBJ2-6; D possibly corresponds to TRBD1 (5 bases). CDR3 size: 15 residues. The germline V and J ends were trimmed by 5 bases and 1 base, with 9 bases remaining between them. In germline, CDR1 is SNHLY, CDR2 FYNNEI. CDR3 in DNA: TGTGCCAGCAGTATCGACAGATCTGGGGCCAACGTCCTGACTTTC. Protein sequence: CASSIDRSGANVLTF.